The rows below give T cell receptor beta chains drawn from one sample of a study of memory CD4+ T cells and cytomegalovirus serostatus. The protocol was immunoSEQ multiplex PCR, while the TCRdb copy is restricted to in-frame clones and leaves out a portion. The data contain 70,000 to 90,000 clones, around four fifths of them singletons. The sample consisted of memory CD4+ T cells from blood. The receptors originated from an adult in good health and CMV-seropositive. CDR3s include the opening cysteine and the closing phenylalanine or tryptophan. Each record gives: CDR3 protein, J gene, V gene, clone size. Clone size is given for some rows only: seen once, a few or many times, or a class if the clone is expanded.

CDR3 protein: CASSSRNLETQYF
J gene: TRBJ2-5
V gene: TRBV7-2
clone size: -

CDR3 protein: CASRSTGASGNTIYF
J gene: TRBJ1-3
V gene: TRBV11-2
clone size: -

CDR3 protein: CASSLSYREAFF
J gene: TRBJ1-1
V gene: TRBV28
clone size: -

CDR3 protein: CASSPRTVTQPQHF
J gene: TRBJ1-5
V gene: TRBV7-8
clone size: -

CDR3 protein: CASRRATSGQETQYF
J gene: TRBJ2-5
V gene: TRBV27
clone size: few

CDR3 protein: CASSYSGGSFDHEQYF
J gene: TRBJ2-7
V gene: TRBV6-6
clone size: -

CDR3 protein: CASSFMGGLREKLFF
J gene: TRBJ1-4
V gene: TRBV28
clone size: -

CDR3 protein: CASSLAGRRGADTQYF
J gene: TRBJ2-3
V gene: TRBV7-2
clone size: -

CDR3 protein: CAWSVSGFADTQYF
J gene: TRBJ2-3
V gene: TRBV30
clone size: -

CDR3 protein: CASNFGGGYQETQYF
J gene: TRBJ2-5
V gene: TRBV6-5
clone size: -

CDR3 protein: CASSTDRGLTEAFF
J gene: TRBJ1-1
V gene: TRBV5-1
clone size: -

CDR3 protein: CASGLQANTEAFF
J gene: TRBJ1-1
V gene: TRBV14
clone size: -

CDR3 protein: CAWSPGLAGVETQYF
J gene: TRBJ2-5
V gene: TRBV30
clone size: -

CDR3 protein: CASTRTGVAGELFF
J gene: TRBJ2-2
V gene: TRBV25-1
clone size: -

CDR3 protein: CASSDPGTAKAQYF
J gene: TRBJ2-5
V gene: TRBV25-1
clone size: -

CDR3 protein: CASLDRGIGYTQYF
J gene: TRBJ2-3
V gene: TRBV11-2
clone size: -

CDR3 protein: CASSYRDGGPEAFF
J gene: TRBJ1-1
V gene: TRBV11-2
clone size: -

CDR3 protein: CASVFYNTEAFF
J gene: TRBJ1-1
V gene: TRBV2
clone size: few

CDR3 protein: CASSLVGGLNTEAFF
J gene: TRBJ1-1
V gene: TRBV5-6
clone size: -

CDR3 protein: CASSLVGDSDGYTF
J gene: TRBJ1-2
V gene: TRBV5-1
clone size: -

CDR3 protein: CASSLSGLAKNIQYF
J gene: TRBJ2-4
V gene: TRBV7-2
clone size: -

CDR3 protein: CASSLAGYGEKLFF
J gene: TRBJ1-4
V gene: TRBV10-2
clone size: -

CDR3 protein: CASSDGTGSGYTF
J gene: TRBJ1-2
V gene: TRBV7-9
clone size: few

CDR3 protein: CASSYQVNRGDQPQHF
J gene: TRBJ1-5
V gene: TRBV6-6
clone size: -

CDR3 protein: CASSVGTGGGYEQYF
J gene: TRBJ2-7
V gene: TRBV9
clone size: -

CDR3 protein: CSAKRLTNTGELFF
J gene: TRBJ2-2
V gene: TRBV29-1
clone size: -

CDR3 protein: CASSFAGFSTDTQYF
J gene: TRBJ2-3
V gene: TRBV7-9
clone size: -

CDR3 protein: CASSFDLLGEQFF
J gene: TRBJ2-1
V gene: TRBV2
clone size: -

CDR3 protein: CASSPRTGRDFNEQFF
J gene: TRBJ2-1
V gene: TRBV11-3
clone size: -

CDR3 protein: CASSLSSGLQETQYF
J gene: TRBJ2-5
V gene: TRBV7-9
clone size: -

CDR3 protein: CASSSNNRGLLQYF
J gene: TRBJ2-7
V gene: TRBV5-1
clone size: -

CDR3 protein: CASSLNGYQPQHF
J gene: TRBJ1-5
V gene: TRBV11-2
clone size: -

CDR3 protein: CASSSRAEQFF
J gene: TRBJ2-1
V gene: TRBV7-6
clone size: -

CDR3 protein: CASSIDPLNIQYF
J gene: TRBJ2-4
V gene: TRBV19
clone size: -

CDR3 protein: CASASLVSNTGELFF
J gene: TRBJ2-2
V gene: TRBV6-1
clone size: few

CDR3 protein: CASSRGQGYQETQYF
J gene: TRBJ2-5
V gene: TRBV4-1
clone size: few

CDR3 protein: CASSISAGISNEQFF
J gene: TRBJ2-1
V gene: TRBV19
clone size: -

CDR3 protein: CASSLQGGNSGNTIYF
J gene: TRBJ1-3
V gene: TRBV7-2
clone size: -

CDR3 protein: CAWSGGRSNTEAFF
J gene: TRBJ1-1
V gene: TRBV30
clone size: few

CDR3 protein: CASSLERSGGYEQFF
J gene: TRBJ2-1
V gene: TRBV11-2
clone size: -

CDR3 protein: CASSLRPRGDTEAFF
J gene: TRBJ1-1
V gene: TRBV5-1
clone size: -

CDR3 protein: CASTPGGFYNEQFF
J gene: TRBJ2-1
V gene: TRBV10-2
clone size: -

CDR3 protein: CAWRVAGGQRDTQYF
J gene: TRBJ2-3
V gene: TRBV30
clone size: -

CDR3 protein: CASSQDGGYTF
J gene: TRBJ1-2
V gene: TRBV2
clone size: few

CDR3 protein: CASSLATGVVGGYTF
J gene: TRBJ1-2
V gene: TRBV27
clone size: -

CDR3 protein: CASSQVLAAETQYF
J gene: TRBJ2-5
V gene: TRBV14
clone size: -

CDR3 protein: CASSPTTGASGNTIYF
J gene: TRBJ1-3
V gene: TRBV9
clone size: -

CDR3 protein: CASSDSNTGQSTDTQYF
J gene: TRBJ2-3
V gene: TRBV25-1
clone size: -

CDR3 protein: CASSLGHGSAYGYTF
J gene: TRBJ1-2
V gene: TRBV5-1
clone size: -

CDR3 protein: CASSDESGRYNSPLHF
J gene: TRBJ1-6
V gene: TRBV25-1
clone size: -

CDR3 protein: CASTGTGRGNTIYF
J gene: TRBJ1-3
V gene: TRBV25-1
clone size: -

CDR3 protein: CASSSTGALYGYTF
J gene: TRBJ1-2
V gene: TRBV5-8
clone size: -

CDR3 protein: CASSWDGEKLFF
J gene: TRBJ1-4
V gene: TRBV5-1
clone size: -